One sample yielded the 12 T cell receptor beta chains listed below, sequenced in a study of blood T cells in healthy people across ages. A second roughly 7 to 11 cycle PCR used barcoded and J-beta primers. Using its own MiXCR run on the 5' RACE reads, TCRdb lists one record per CDR3 protein. The profile covers 380,000 or so distinct CDR3 sequences, with about 55% appearing a single time and roughly 51% taken by the ten largest. The sample consisted of blood. All receptors derive from a man aged 55 to 70 in good health.

This clonotype was recorded only once. The chain combines TRBV18 with TRBJ1-5, with TRBD1 matching 7 bases. V lost 0 bases and J lost 2; bases outside the gene matches: 4. CDR1 and CDR2 from the germline V gene are KGHSH and LQKENI. The CDR3 extends over 16 amino acids. The CDR3 nucleotides read TGTGCCAGCTCACCACCACAGGGGTCTCGCAATCAGCCCCAGCATTTT. Translating gives CASSPPQGSRNQPQHF.

V is TRBV10-3 and J is TRBJ1-2; D might be TRBD1 (5 bases). Germline assignment: CDR1 ENHRY and CDR2 SYGVKD. The CDR3 runs to 11 residues. V lost 3 bases, J lost 7 bases, and 6 bases lay in between. The CDR3 sequence is CAISDGAGYTF. The CDR3 region has the DNA TGTGCCATCAGTGATGGGGCTGGCTACACCTTC.

The CDR3 nucleotides are TGTGCCACCAGTGCATATGGCTTTCCAGATACGCAGTATTTT. Translation gives CATSAYGFPDTQYF. The V call is TRBV24-1, the J call TRBJ2-3; D is ambiguous. Trimming stripped 5 bases from V and 4 bases from J, with 12 bases between. This CDR3 is built from 14 residues. The germline gives CDR1 KGHDR, CDR2 SFDVKD.

The chain joins TRBV6-5 to TRBJ2-3; TRBD2 agrees at 11 bases. The CDR3 is 16 residues long. CDR1 and CDR2 (germline): MNHEY, SVGAGI. V trimming: 5 bases; J trimming: 3 bases; junction bases outside the gene matches: 7. The CDR3 protein is CASSHGIAGGTDTQYF. The CDR3, as DNA: TGTGCCAGCAGTCACGGGATAGCGGGAGGGACAGATACGCAGTATTTT.

V and J are TRBV11-2 and TRBJ2-3, with D perhaps TRBD2 (6 bases). The CDR3 spans 15 residues. V shed 4 bases and J shed 1 base, with 12 bases lying between them. CDR1 SGHAT and CDR2 FQNNGV come from the germline V gene. The CDR3 loop reads CASSYLGGGTDTQYF. CDR3 bases: TGTGCCAGCAGCTATTTGGGGGGAGGCACAGATACGCAGTATTTT.

This clonotype was detected many times. The rearrangement links TRBV4-3 to TRBJ2-6, with D perhaps matching TRBD1 (5 bases). The germline V and J ends were trimmed by 0 bases and 2 bases, with 11 bases remaining between them. Germline V lookup: CDR1 LGHNA, CDR2 YSLEER. This CDR3 region has 17 residues. CDR3 nucleotide sequence: TGCGCCAGCAGCCAAGAGGTTGGCAGGGCTGGGGCCAACGTCCTGACTTTC. The encoded protein is CASSQEVGRAGANVLTF.

V and J are TRBV2 and TRBJ2-3, with D uncertain. CDR1 and CDR2 from the germline V gene are SNHLY and FYNNEI. V lost 4 bases to trimming and J lost 8 bases, with 13 bases between them. CDR3 length: 13 amino acids. CDR3 loop: CASSGKWGSTQYF. In DNA, the CDR3 is TGTGCCAGCAGTGGGAAGTGGGGATCTACGCAGTATTTT. The whole variable domain, remainder taken from reference TRBV2 and TRBJ2-3, is EPEVTQTPSHQVTQMGQEVILRCVPISNHLYFYWYRQILGQKVEFLVSFYNNEISEKSEIFDDQFSVERPDGSNFTLKIRSTKLEDSAMYFCASSGKWGSTQYFGPGTRLTVL.

As for this clonotype: At one end the junction does not follow the germline gene, possibly because of a read error. DNA for the CDR3: TGCGGCGTTGACCTGGGAGATACGCAGTATTTT. Protein sequence: CGVDLGDTQYF. This rearrangement joins TRBV29-1 to TRBJ2-3; D call uncertain. The CDR3 length is 11 residues. Germline V gives CDR1 SQVTM, CDR2 ANQGSEA.

CDR3 amino acids: CASSFGGRVSYGQYF. The CDR3 DNA sequence: TGTGCCAGCAGTTTCGGGGGGCGCGTATCCTACGGGCAGTACTTC. The V and J genes are TRBV27 and TRBJ2-5; D is perhaps TRBD2 (7 bases). The germline V gene has CDR1 MNHEY and CDR2 SMNVEV (reference sequence). The V end was cut by 3 bases, the J end by 11 bases, with 22 bases between. This CDR3 is built from 15 residues.

This clonotype was seen many times. V and J are TRBV4-3 and TRBJ2-5; 13 bases line up with TRBD2. The trim removed 4 bases at V and 5 bases at J, leaving 4 bases unmatched. Germline CDR1 and CDR2: LGHNA and YSLEER. CDR3 length equals 15 residues. The CDR3 here is CASSRTTSGRETQYF. In nucleotides, the CDR3 is TGCGCCAGCAGCCGAACGACTAGCGGGAGGGAGACCCAGTACTTC.

The J gene is TRBJ2-1, the V gene TRBV5-1, with 9 positions matching TRBD1. The CDR3 has 16 amino acids. The germline CDR1 and CDR2 sequences are SGHRS and YFSETQ. V gave up 2 bases and J gave up 5 bases; unmatched junction bases: 8. CDR3 amino acids: CASSFGAGQGHNEQFF. In nucleotides, the CDR3 is TGCGCCAGCAGCTTTGGCGCGGGACAGGGCCACAATGAGCAGTTCTTC.

This chain uses TRBV29-1 with TRBJ2-3; D call uncertain. Looked up from germline, CDR1 is SQVTM and CDR2 is ANQGSEA. The CDR3 is 10 residues long. V lost 1 base, J lost 5 bases, and 1 base lay in between. CDR3 nucleotide sequence: TGCAGCGTTGAAGGAGATACGCAGTATTTT. Translated: CSVEGDTQYF.